This TCR beta chain was captured in a study of T cell clonality in common variable immunodeficiency. This CDR3 region has 15 residues. V gave up 3 bases and J gave up 6 bases, with 18 bases separating them. The germline gives CDR1 DFQATT, CDR2 SNEGSKA (reference sequence). Study-level points and caveats: Common variable immunodeficiency TCR beta sequences reportedly had fewer deletions and N-nucleotide insertions.

This clone was seen at least ten times. Its antigen is unidentified. Read data end 3 residues before the CDR3 end; the end is taken from the germline J gene. Sequencing used immunoSEQ multiplex PCR; TCRdb keeps in-frame clones, though not all of them. This sample comprises approximately 37,000 clones, none seen once only. Heparinized whole blood, roughly 5 to 9 ml, came from each donor. The J gene is TRBJ2-1, the V gene TRBV20-1, with D possibly TRBD1 on 5 matching bases. The sequence was collected from a person between 18 and 75 years old in good health. Sequences were obtained from peripheral blood mononuclear cells. The CDR3 spells CSASIQGSGRNEQFF. The CDR3 DNA, read in part, is TGCAGTGCTAGTATCCAGGGTTCGGGTCGCAATGAG.